The 2 T cell receptor beta chains below all came from one sample that was sequenced in a study of blood T cell repertoires in COVID-19. Only in-frame clones appear in the TCRdb table, and some are missing; sequencing was by immunoSEQ multiplex PCR. The sample shows some 130,000 clones, roughly 80% of them seen only once. Sample: PBMCs or T cells enriched from blood (not recorded which). The receptors here all came from a man in his forties or fifties with acute COVID-19.

The chain recombines TRBV19 with TRBJ1-6; 9 bases map to TRBD1. Germline V CDR1 and CDR2: LNHDA, SQIVND (reference sequence). The V segment lost 5 bases and the J segment 7 bases; nucleotides outside the gene matches: 3. This CDR3 region has 14 residues. The CDR3 sequence: CASSPGTGNSPLHF. The CDR3 DNA is TGTGCCAGTAGTCCCGGGACAGGGAATTCACCCCTCCACTTT.

The rearrangement uses TRBV7-6 and TRBJ2-7; a possible D gene is TRBD2 (6 bases). Germline lookup yields CDR1 SGHVS and CDR2 FNYEAQ. This CDR3 comprises 12 residues. Trimming removed 1 base from V and 5 bases from J, with 6 bases in between. The CDR3: CASSLGRDEQYF. DNA of the CDR3: TGTGCCAGCAGCTTAGGGAGGGACGAGCAGTACTTC.